This TCR beta chain was sequenced during a study of blood T cells in healthy people across ages. Points on this clonotype: Antigen specificity is unknown.

Germline CDR1 reads SGHRS; CDR2 reads YFSETQ. V was shortened by 1 base and J by 0 bases, with 12 bases between the two germline ends. The CDR3 extends over 16 amino acids. Study outcomes and limitations: Naive T cell percentage showed a strong correlation with TCR beta diversity. It was not known whether donors were CMV positive (a possible confounder of expanded clonotype changes). Per million T cells, TCR beta diversity dropped about linearly as age rose.

Sample-barcoded 5' priming and a J-beta primer mix drove a second PCR of 7 to 11 cycles. TCRdb called the 5' RACE reads again in MiXCR, with one record for every CDR3 protein. The profile shows about 650,000 distinct CDR3 sequences, about 30% of them singletons. Sequenced material: blood. The TCR was taken from a woman older than 75 in good health. The rearrangement uses TRBV5-1 and TRBJ2-3; D gene uncertain. CDR3 nucleotides: TGCGCCAGCAGCTTGTTTGCGGTAACTAGCACAGATACGCAGTATTTT. Translation: CASSLFAVTSTDTQYF. The full variable domain, with the rest looked up from reference TRBV5-1 and TRBJ2-3, is KAGVTQTPRYLIKTRGQQVTLSCSPISGHRSVSWYQQTPGQGLQFLFEYFSETQRNKGNFPGRFSGRQFSNSRSEMNVSTLELGDSALYLCASSLFAVTSTDTQYFGPGTRLTVL.